The rows below give T cell receptor beta chains drawn from one sample of a study of cytotoxic CD8 clonotypes in ibrutinib-treated CLL. The table came from immunoSEQ multiplex PCR; TCRdb's copy has only in-frame clones and leaves some out. The data show roughly 300,000 clones, around 69% seen once. The sequencing here drew on PBMCs, taken at disease progression, from a patient treated with ibrutinib. The receptors derive from a human donor with chronic lymphocytic leukemia. Each CDR3 is given with its conserved first and last residue. D genes are given only for firm matches. Part of the rows lack a size; the others show once, few, many or a class for expanded clones.

D gene	V gene	clone size	J gene	CDR3 protein
TRBD1	TRBV6-5	-	TRBJ2-7	CAGGQGTYEQYF
-	TRBV20-1	-	TRBJ1-1	CSARAGMKAFF
-	TRBV10-3	few	TRBJ2-1	CAISDLTGNEQFF
TRBD2	TRBV6-5	once	TRBJ2-7	CASSYVGGPWEQYF
-	TRBV7-3	-	TRBJ1-1	CASSPGKGTTEAFF
TRBD1	TRBV7-2	-	TRBJ2-7	CASSPRQGAIYEQYF
-	TRBV28	-	TRBJ2-7	CASSSYRDSSYEQYF
TRBD2	TRBV11-3	-	TRBJ2-7	CASSLVELAVFYEQYF
TRBD1	TRBV19	-	TRBJ2-5	CASSIERAGGTQYF
TRBD1	TRBV7-9	-	TRBJ2-7	CASTDSGTVYEQYF
-	TRBV15	once	TRBJ2-1	CATSRDNPEQFF
TRBD1	TRBV27	-	TRBJ1-4	CASSLSNRGEKLFF
-	TRBV9	-	TRBJ2-2	CASSAMGAAVNTGELFF
-	TRBV18	-	TRBJ2-6	CASSPRNIASSGANVLTF
TRBD1	TRBV5-8	-	TRBJ2-7	CASSLETGNEGRQYF
-	TRBV7-3	-	TRBJ2-5	CASSLNSDQETQYF
TRBD1	TRBV29-1	-	TRBJ1-1	CSVGRGLRAFF
TRBD2	TRBV2	-	TRBJ2-5	CASSDRGGDETQYF
TRBD2	TRBV6-1	-	TRBJ2-7	CASSEPGLASYEQYF
-	TRBV5-1	-	TRBJ2-7	CASSPVWGPYEQYF
-	TRBV5-1	few	TRBJ2-7	CASSTEWAYEQYF
-	TRBV11-3	-	TRBJ2-3	CASSRDPLADTQYF
TRBD2	TRBV2	-	TRBJ2-1	CASSELAGGYNEQFF
TRBD1	TRBV5-4	-	TRBJ1-2	CASRLTGAPTYGYTF
TRBD1	TRBV29-1	-	TRBJ2-7	CSVQSGTGDYEQYF
TRBD1	TRBV7-8	-	TRBJ1-5	CASSLVTGYGFGQPQHF